This T cell receptor beta chain was observed in a study of PD-L1 blockade in urothelial cancer. This clone was detected a few times. As to time point: pretreatment peripheral blood. This CDR3 comprises 13 residues. Trimming left V 5 bases short and J 2 bases short, with 10 bases between. Germline assignment: CDR1 SGHVS and CDR2 FQNEAQ. Profiling relied on immunoSEQ multiplex PCR, and the TCRdb table lists in-frame clones only, not all of them. The sample contains roughly 50,000 clones, about 85% of which appear only once. The origin of this receptor is a man aged 65-85 years with urothelial cancer. The rearrangement uses TRBV7-8 and TRBJ2-7; possible D gene TRBD1, 6 bases. The material was PBMCs, obtained around atezolizumab (anti-PD-L1) treatment. CDR3 protein: CASSPGQTYEQYF. CDR3 DNA sequence: TGTGCCAGCAGCCCAGGACAGACCTACGAGCAGTACTTC.